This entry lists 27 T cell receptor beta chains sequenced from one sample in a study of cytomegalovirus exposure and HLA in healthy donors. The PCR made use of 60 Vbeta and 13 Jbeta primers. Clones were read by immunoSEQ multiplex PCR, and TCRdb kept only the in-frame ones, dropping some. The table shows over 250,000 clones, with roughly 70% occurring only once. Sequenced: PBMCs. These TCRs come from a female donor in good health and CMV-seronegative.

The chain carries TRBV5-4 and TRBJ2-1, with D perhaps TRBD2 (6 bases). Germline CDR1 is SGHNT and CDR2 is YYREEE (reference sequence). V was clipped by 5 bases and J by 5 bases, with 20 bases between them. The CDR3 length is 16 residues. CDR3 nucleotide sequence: TGTGCCAGCAGTTACTTAGCGGTCGGAGGTGACAATGAGCAGTTCTTC. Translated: CASSYLAVGGDNEQFF.

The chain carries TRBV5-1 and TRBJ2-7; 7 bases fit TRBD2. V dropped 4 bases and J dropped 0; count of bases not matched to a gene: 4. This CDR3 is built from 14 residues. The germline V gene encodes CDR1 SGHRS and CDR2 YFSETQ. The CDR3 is CASSRGVGSYEQYF. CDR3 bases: TGCGCCAGCAGCCGGGGGGTGGGCTCCTACGAGCAGTACTTC.

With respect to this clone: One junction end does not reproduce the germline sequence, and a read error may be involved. Written as DNA, the CDR3 is TGTGCCAGCAGCCTAGCGGGCGGGGAGACCCAGTACTTC. It encodes CASSLAGGETQYF. The chain has TRBV7-9 and TRBJ2-5, with TRBD2 matching 8 bases. Looked up from germline, CDR1 is SEHNR and CDR2 is FQNEAQ (reference sequence). The CDR3 has 13 residues.

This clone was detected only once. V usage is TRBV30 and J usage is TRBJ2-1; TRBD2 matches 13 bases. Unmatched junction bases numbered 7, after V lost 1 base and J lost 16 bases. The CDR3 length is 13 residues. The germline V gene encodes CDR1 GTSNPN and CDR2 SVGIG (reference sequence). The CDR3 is CAWSAIRTSGSFF. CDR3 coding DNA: TGTGCCTGGAGTGCGATTAGGACTAGCGGGAGTTTCTTC.

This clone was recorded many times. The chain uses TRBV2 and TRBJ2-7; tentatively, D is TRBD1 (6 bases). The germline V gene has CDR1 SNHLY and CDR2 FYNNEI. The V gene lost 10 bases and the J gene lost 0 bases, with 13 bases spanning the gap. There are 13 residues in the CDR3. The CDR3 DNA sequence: TGTGCCACCCAGGGGCAGTTCTCCTACGAGCAGTACTTC. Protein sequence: CATQGQFSYEQYF.

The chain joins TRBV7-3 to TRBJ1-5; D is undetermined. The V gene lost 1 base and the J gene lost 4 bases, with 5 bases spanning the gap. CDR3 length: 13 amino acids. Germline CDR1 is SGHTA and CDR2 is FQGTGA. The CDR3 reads CASSLRGNQPQHF. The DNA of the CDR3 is TGTGCCAGCAGCTTAAGAGGGAATCAGCCCCAGCATTTT.

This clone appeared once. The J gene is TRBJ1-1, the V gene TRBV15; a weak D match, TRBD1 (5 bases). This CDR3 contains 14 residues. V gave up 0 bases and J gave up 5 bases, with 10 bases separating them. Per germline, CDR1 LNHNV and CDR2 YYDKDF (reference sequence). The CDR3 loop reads CATSRDRGGTEAFF. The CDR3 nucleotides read TGTGCCACCAGCAGAGATCGGGGGGGGACTGAAGCTTTCTTT. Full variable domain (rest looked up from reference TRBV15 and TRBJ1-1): DAMVIQNPRYQVTQFGKPVTLSCSQTLNHNVMYWYQQKSSQAPKLLFHYYDKDFNNEADTPDNFQSRRPNTSFCFLDIRSPGLGDTAMYLCATSRDRGGTEAFFGQGTRLTVV.

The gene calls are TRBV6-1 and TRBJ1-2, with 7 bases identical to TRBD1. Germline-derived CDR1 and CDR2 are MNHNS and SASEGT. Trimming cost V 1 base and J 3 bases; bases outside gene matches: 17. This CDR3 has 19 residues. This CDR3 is CASSEVPGQVAAGDYGYTF. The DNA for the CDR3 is TGTGCCAGCAGTGAAGTACCTGGACAGGTGGCCGCCGGAGACTATGGCTACACCTTC.

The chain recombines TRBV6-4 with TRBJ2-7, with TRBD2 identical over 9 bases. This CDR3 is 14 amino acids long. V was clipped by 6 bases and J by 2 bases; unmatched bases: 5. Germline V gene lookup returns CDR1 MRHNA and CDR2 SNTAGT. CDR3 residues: CASSPAGGPYEQYF. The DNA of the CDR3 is TGTGCCAGCAGCCCAGCGGGGGGCCCCTACGAGCAGTACTTC.

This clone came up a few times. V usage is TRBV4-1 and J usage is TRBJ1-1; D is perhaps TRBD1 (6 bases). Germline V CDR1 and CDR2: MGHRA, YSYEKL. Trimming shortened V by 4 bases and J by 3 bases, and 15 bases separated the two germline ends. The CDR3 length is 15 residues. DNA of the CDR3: TGCGCCAGCAGCCGTGGCCAGGGGCGGGACACTGAAGCTTTCTTT. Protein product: CASSRGQGRDTEAFF.

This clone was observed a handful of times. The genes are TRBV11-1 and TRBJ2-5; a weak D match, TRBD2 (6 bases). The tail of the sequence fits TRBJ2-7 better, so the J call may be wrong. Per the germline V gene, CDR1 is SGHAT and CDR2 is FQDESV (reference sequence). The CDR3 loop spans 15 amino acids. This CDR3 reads CASSNPGLLSYEQYF. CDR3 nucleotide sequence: TGTGCCAGCAGTAACCCGGGACTCCTGTCCTACGAGCAGTACTTC.

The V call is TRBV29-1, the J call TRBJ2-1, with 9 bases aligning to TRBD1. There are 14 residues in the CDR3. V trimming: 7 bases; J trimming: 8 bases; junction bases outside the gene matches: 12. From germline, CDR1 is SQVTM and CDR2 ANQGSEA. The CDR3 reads CSAKTGTGYDEQFF. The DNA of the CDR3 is TGCAGCGCTAAAACCGGGACAGGGTACGATGAGCAGTTCTTC.

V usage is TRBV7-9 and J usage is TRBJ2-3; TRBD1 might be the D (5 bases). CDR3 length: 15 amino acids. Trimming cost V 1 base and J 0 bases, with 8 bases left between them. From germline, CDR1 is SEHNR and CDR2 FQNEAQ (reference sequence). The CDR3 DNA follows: TGTGCCAGCAGCTTAGGGGGCTTTAGCACAGATACGCAGTATTTT. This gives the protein CASSLGGFSTDTQYF.

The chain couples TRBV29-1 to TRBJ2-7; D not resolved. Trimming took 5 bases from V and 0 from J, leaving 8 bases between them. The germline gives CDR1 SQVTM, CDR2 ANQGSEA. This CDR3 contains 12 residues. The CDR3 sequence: CSVRQSSYEQYF. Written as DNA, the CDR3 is TGCAGCGTTAGACAAAGCTCCTACGAGCAGTACTTC.

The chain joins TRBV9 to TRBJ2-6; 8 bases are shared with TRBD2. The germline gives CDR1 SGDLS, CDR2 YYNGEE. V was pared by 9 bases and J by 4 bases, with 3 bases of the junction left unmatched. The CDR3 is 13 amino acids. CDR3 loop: CATGGLGANVLTF. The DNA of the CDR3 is TGTGCCACGGGGGGGCTCGGGGCCAACGTCCTGACTTTC.

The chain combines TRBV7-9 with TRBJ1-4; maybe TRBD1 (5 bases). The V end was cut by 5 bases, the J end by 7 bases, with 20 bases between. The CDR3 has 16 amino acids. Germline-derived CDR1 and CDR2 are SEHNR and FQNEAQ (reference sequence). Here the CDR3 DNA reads TGTGCCAGCAGCATAGTTGGGGCAGGGAGGAGTGAAAAACTGTTTTTT. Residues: CASSIVGAGRSEKLFF. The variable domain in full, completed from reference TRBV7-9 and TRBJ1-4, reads DTGVSQNPRHKITKRGQNVTFRCDPISEHNRLYWYRQTLGQGPEFLTYFQNEAQLEKSRLLSDRFSAERPKGSFSTLEIQRTEQGDSAMYLCASSIVGAGRSEKLFFGSGTQLSVL.

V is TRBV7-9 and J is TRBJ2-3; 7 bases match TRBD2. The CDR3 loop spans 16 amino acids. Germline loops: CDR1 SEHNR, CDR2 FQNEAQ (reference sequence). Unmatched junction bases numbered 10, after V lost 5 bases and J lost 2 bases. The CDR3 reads CASSGWHGRFTDTQYF. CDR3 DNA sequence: TGTGCCAGCAGCGGATGGCACGGGAGGTTCACAGATACGCAGTATTTT.

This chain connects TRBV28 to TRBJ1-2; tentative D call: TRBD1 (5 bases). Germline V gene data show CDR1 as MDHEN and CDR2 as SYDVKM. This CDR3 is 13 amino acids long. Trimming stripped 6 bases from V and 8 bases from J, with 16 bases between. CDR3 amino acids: CASRLPSTAGYTF. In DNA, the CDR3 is TGTGCCAGCAGACTACCTTCGACAGCCGGCTACACCTTC.

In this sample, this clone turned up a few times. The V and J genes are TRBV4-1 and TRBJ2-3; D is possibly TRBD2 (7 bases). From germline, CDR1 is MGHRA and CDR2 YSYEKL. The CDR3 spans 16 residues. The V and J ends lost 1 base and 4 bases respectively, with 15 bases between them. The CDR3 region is CASSQAGGLAADTQYF. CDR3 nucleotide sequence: TGCGCCAGCAGCCAAGCCGGGGGGCTAGCGGCAGATACGCAGTATTTT.

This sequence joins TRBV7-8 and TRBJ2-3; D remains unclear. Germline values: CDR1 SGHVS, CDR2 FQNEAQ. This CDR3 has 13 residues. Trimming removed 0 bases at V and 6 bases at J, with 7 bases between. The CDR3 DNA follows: TGTGCCAGCAGCTTAGCGTCTCGGGATACGCAGTATTTT. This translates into CASSLASRDTQYF. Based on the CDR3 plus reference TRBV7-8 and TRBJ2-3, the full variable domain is GAGVSQSPRYKVAKRGQDVALRCDPISGHVSLFWYQQALGQGPEFLTYFQNEAQLDKSGLPSDRFFAERPEGSVSTLKIQRTQQEDSAVYLCASSLASRDTQYFGPGTRLTVL.

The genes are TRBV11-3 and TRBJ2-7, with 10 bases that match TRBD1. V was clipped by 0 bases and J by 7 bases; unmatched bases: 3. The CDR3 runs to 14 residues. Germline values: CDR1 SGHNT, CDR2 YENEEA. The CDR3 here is CASSLEDRGLEQYF. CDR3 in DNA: TGTGCCAGCAGCTTAGAAGACAGGGGGCTAGAGCAGTACTTC. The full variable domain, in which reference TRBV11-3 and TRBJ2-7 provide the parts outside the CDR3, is EAGVVQSPRYKIIEKKQPVAFWCNPISGHNTLYWYLQNLGQGPELLIRYENEEAVDDSQLPKDRFSAERLKGVDSTLKIQPAELGDSAVYLCASSLEDRGLEQYFGPGTRLTVT.

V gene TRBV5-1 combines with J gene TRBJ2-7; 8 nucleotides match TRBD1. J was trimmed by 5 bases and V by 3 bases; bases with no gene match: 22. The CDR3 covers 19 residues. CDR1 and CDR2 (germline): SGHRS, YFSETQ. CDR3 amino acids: CASSSTPEVLQGDGNEQYF. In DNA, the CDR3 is TGCGCCAGCAGCTCGACCCCCGAGGTTTTACAGGGGGATGGAAACGAGCAGTACTTC.

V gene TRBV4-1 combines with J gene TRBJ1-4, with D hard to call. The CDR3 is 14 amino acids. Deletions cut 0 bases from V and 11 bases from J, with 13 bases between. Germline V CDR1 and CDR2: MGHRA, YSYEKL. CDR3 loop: CASSQDLWLPKLFF. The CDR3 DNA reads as TGCGCCAGCAGCCAAGATCTTTGGCTGCCCAAACTGTTTTTT.

The CDR3 reads CASSQEPANTGELFF. The CDR3 nucleotides read TGTGCCAGCAGCCAAGAACCGGCGAACACCGGGGAGCTGTTTTTT. This chain joins TRBV4-2 and TRBJ2-2; D is ambiguous. V lost 0 bases and J lost 0, with 5 bases in between. CDR3 size: 15 residues. In germline, CDR1 is LGHNA, CDR2 YNFKEQ.

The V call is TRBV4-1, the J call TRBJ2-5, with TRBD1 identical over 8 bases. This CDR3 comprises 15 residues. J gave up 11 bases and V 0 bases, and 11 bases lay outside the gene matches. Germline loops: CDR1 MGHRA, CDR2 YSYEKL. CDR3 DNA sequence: TGCGCCAGCAGCCAAGAGTCATGGACAGGGACAGAGCAGTACTTC. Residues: CASSQESWTGTEQYF.

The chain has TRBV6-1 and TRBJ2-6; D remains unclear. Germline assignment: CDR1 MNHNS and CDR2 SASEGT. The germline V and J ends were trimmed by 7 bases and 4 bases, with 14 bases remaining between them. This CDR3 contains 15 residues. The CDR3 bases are TGTGCCAGCAACTCAGGTGAATCCGGGGCCAACGTCCTGACTTTC. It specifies CASNSGESGANVLTF.

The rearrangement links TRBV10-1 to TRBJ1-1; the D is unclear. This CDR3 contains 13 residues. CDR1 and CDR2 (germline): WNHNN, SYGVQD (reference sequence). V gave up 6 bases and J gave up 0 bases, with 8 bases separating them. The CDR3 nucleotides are TGCGCCAGCAGGGGCAATATGAACACTGAAGCTTTCTTT. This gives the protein CASRGNMNTEAFF.